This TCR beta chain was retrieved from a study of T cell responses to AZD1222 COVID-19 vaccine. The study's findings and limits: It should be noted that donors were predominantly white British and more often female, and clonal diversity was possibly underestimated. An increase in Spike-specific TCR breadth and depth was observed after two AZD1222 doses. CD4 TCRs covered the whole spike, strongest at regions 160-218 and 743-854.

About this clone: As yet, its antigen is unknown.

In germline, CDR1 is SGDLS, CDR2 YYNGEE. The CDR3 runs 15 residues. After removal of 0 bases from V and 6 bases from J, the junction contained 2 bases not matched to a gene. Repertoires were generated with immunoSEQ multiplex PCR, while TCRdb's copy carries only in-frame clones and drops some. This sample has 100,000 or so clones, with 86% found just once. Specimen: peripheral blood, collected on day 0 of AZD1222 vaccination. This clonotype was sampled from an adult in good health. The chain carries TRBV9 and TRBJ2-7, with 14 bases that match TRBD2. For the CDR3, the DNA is TGTGCCAGCAGCGTAGAGGGACTAGCGGGAGTCGAGCAGTACTTC. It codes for CASSVEGLAGVEQYF.